The clone carrying this TCR beta chain was observed at least ten times. The antigen remains unidentified. The sample comes from a study of T cells after yellow fever vaccination. Germline values: CDR1 SGHTA, CDR2 FQGNSA. The CDR3 covers 13 residues. Between the trimmed V and J ends, which lost 5 bases and 7 bases, there was a span of 15 bases. Generation of TCR cDNA used 5'RACE template switching (which added a universal primer site and UMIs). Each CDR3 protein is one row after TCRdb ran MiXCR on the 5' RACE reads. The sample contains approximately 600,000 distinct CDR3 sequences, 9% to 15% of which appear only once. General study points: One caveat is that FACS-sorted repertoires could contain abundant clonotypes contaminating from the bulk population. Reappearance after the booster was seen for most primary-vaccination clones, at 95% to 96% CD4 and 75% to 90% CD8. Just a small share of clonotypes turned up in the CD4 compartment as well as the CD8 compartment.

The receptor comes from a man aged 25 to 40 who received the YFV17D yellow fever vaccine. The sample was PBMCs, taken on the day of the yellow fever booster vaccination. The chain uses TRBV7-2 and TRBJ2-7, with D perhaps matching TRBD2 (6 bases). CDR3 sequence (DNA): TGTGCCAGCAGCCCCCGGTCAGGGAGGGAGCAGTACTTC. Its protein product is CASSPRSGREQYF. The full variable domain, completed using reference TRBV7-2 and TRBJ2-7, is GAGVSQSPSNKVTEKGKDVELRCDPISGHTALYWYRQSLGQGLEFLIYFQGNSAPDKSGLPSDRFSAERTGGSVSTLTIQRTQQEDSAVYLCASSPRSGREQYFGPGTRLTVT.